The rows below give T cell receptor beta chains drawn from one sample of a study of cytomegalovirus exposure and HLA in healthy donors. Only in-frame clones appear in the TCRdb table, and some are missing; sequencing was by immunoSEQ multiplex PCR. The sample holds about 160,000 clones, roughly 70% seen once. Material: PBMCs. These receptors came from a woman in her fifties or sixties in good health and CMV-seropositive. The CDR3 runs from the conserved cysteine through the conserved F or W. The D gene is left open where the match is weak. Size tells how often a clone was seen (once, few, many) or the class of an expanded clone, and some rows leave it out.

clone_size	v_call	j_call	d_call	cdr3_aa	cdr3_nt
.	TRBV9	TRBJ1-2	.	CASSNGIGGVGGYTF	TGTGCCAGCAGCAATGGGATCGGGGGGGTGGGTGGCTACACCTTC
few	TRBV5-6	TRBJ2-2	.	CASSTSDTGELFF	TGTGCCAGCAGCACTTCCGACACCGGGGAGCTGTTTTTT
.	TRBV6-1	TRBJ1-4	TRBD1	CASSEAGTGGIANEKLFF	TGTGCCAGCAGTGAAGCTGGGACAGGGGGTATTGCTAATGAAAAACTGTTTTTT
.	TRBV25-1	TRBJ2-1	TRBD1	CASRETGGGYNEQFF	TGTGCCAGCAGGGAAACAGGGGGAGGCTACAATGAGCAGTTCTTC
many	TRBV5-1	TRBJ2-6	.	CASRAGSGANVLTF	TGCGCCAGCAGGGCAGGGTCTGGGGCCAACGTCCTGACTTTC
.	TRBV9	TRBJ2-7	TRBD1	CASSVQDRGYEQYF	TGTGCCAGCAGCGTCCAAGACAGGGGCTACGAGCAGTACTTC
.	TRBV25-1	TRBJ2-3	.	CASSEVGRGADTQYF	TGTGCCAGCAGTGAAGTAGGCAGGGGCGCAGATACGCAGTATTTT
once	TRBV4-2	TRBJ2-3	TRBD2	CASSQDPWTRSTDTQYF	TGTGCCAGCAGCCAAGATCCCTGGACTAGGAGCACAGATACGCAGTATTTT
.	TRBV11-2	TRBJ2-7	TRBD2	CASSGTSGGSYEQYF	TGTGCCAGCAGCGGGACTAGCGGGGGCTCCTACGAGCAGTACTTC
.	TRBV5-8	TRBJ1-5	TRBD1	CASSFGQGDNQPQHF	TGTGCCAGCAGCTTTGGACAGGGGGACAATCAGCCCCAGCATTTT
.	TRBV6-5	TRBJ1-3	.	CASSEGTTGNTIYF	TGTGCCAGCAGTGAAGGGACAACTGGAAACACCATATATTTT
.	TRBV5-6	TRBJ1-2	.	CASSSQGLFFGYTF	TGTGCCAGCAGCTCACAGGGCTTATTTTTTGGCTACACCTTC
.	TRBV30	TRBJ1-6	TRBD1	CAWTGTGTSPLHF	TGTGCCTGGACGGGGACAGGGACTTCACCCCTCCACTTT
few	TRBV29-1	TRBJ2-2	.	CSVVSLPNTGELFF	TGCAGCGTTGTTTCCCTCCCGAACACCGGGGAGCTGTTTTTT
.	TRBV5-1	TRBJ1-6	TRBD1	CASSLGTGNNSPLHF	TGCGCCAGCAGCCTGGGGACAGGGAACAATTCACCCCTCCACTTT
.	TRBV5-5	TRBJ2-7	.	CASSTTGPEQYF	TGTGCCAGCAGCACTACAGGGCCCGAGCAGTACTTC
.	TRBV11-2	TRBJ1-1	.	CASSLESGVLGTEAFF	TGTGCCAGCAGCTTAGAATCGGGGGTCCTGGGAACTGAAGCTTTCTTT
.	TRBV2	TRBJ2-1	.	CASSAVGYNEQFF	TGTGCCAGCAGTGCGGTCGGGTACAATGAGCAGTTCTTC
.	TRBV10-3	TRBJ1-1	TRBD1	CAISELEQGAAFF	TGTGCCATCAGTGAGTTAGAACAGGGGGCAGCTTTCTTT
.	TRBV19	TRBJ1-4	TRBD1	CASEPGGTNEKLFF	TGTGCCAGCGAGCCAGGGGGCACTAATGAAAAACTGTTTTTT
few	TRBV4-1	TRBJ2-2	TRBD2	CASSQDHNSAAGFSTGELFF	TGCGCCAGCAGCCAAGATCACAATTCGGCAGCGGGGTTCAGCACCGGGGAGCTGTTTTTT
few	TRBV21-1	TRBJ1-3	.	CASSNRDTDYSGNTIYF	TGTGCCAGCAGCAACCGGGACACTGATTACTCTGGAAACACCATATATTTT
.	TRBV6-1	TRBJ2-5	TRBD2	CASSPSGTTKETQYF	TGTGCCAGCAGTCCGTCCGGGACTACCAAAGAGACCCAGTACTTC
.	TRBV7-9	TRBJ1-2	.	CASSLGANYGYTF	TGTGCCAGCAGCTTAGGAGCTAACTATGGCTACACCTTC
.	TRBV18	TRBJ1-5	.	CASSPDRQGGQPQHF	TGTGCCAGCTCACCAGATAGGCAGGGTGGGCAGCCCCAGCATTTT
.	TRBV2	TRBJ2-2	TRBD2	CASSRTSGNTGELFF	TGTGCCAGCTCCAGGACTAGCGGAAACACCGGGGAGCTGTTTTTT
.	TRBV30	TRBJ1-1	TRBD1	CAWVDRVDTEAFF	TGTGCCTGGGTAGACAGGGTGGACACTGAAGCTTTCTTT
.	TRBV10-3	TRBJ2-7	.	CATGLANEQYF	TGTGCCACCGGACTCGCCAACGAGCAGTACTTC
.	TRBV5-1	TRBJ2-3	.	CASSLAQSTDTQYF	TGCGCCAGCAGCTTGGCCCAATCCACAGATACGCAGTATTTT
.	TRBV30	TRBJ2-7	.	CAWNPKGGSYEQYF	TGTGCCTGGAACCCGAAGGGGGGGTCCTACGAGCAGTACTTC
.	TRBV2	TRBJ1-2	TRBD1	CASSRADRGGSGYGYTF	TGTGCCAGCAGCAGGGCGGACAGGGGTGGATCGGGCTATGGCTACACCTTC
.	TRBV5-1	TRBJ2-5	TRBD1	CASRQDRGPQETQYF	TGCGCCAGCAGACAGGACAGGGGGCCGCAAGAGACCCAGTACTTC
.	TRBV2	TRBJ1-5	TRBD1	CASQPDRASNQPQHF	TGTGCCAGCCAACCCGACAGGGCTTCCAATCAGCCCCAGCATTTT
.	TRBV18	TRBJ1-1	TRBD1	CASSPIQGHTEAFF	TGTGCCAGCTCACCAATACAGGGGCACACTGAAGCTTTCTTT
few	TRBV5-1	TRBJ1-6	TRBD1	CASTVDRAGSPLHF	TGCGCCAGCACAGTGGACAGGGCGGGTTCACCCCTCCACTTT
once	TRBV5-1	TRBJ2-2	TRBD1	CASSKDRGATGELFF	TGCGCCAGCAGTAAGGACAGGGGAGCCACCGGGGAGCTGTTTTTT
.	TRBV18	TRBJ1-1	.	CASSQTGVLNTEAFF	TGTGCCAGCTCACAAACAGGAGTCCTGAACACTGAAGCTTTCTTT
.	TRBV5-4	TRBJ1-4	.	CARGDRRYEKLFF	TGTGCCAGGGGTGACCGGAGGTATGAAAAACTGTTTTTT
.	TRBV10-2	TRBJ2-7	TRBD2	CASSEPSGNYEQYF	TGCGCCAGCAGTGAGCCTAGCGGCAACTACGAGCAGTACTTC
.	TRBV7-9	TRBJ2-3	.	CSSSFGPDTQYF	TGTTCCAGCAGCTTTGGGCCCGATACGCAGTATTTT
.	TRBV4-1	TRBJ2-5	TRBD1	CASSQDGRQGETQYF	TGCGCCAGCAGCCAAGATGGACGACAGGGTGAGACCCAGTACTTC
.	TRBV6-5	TRBJ1-1	.	CASTRGTEAFF	TGTGCCAGCACCCGCGGCACTGAAGCTTTCTTT
.	TRBV6-5	TRBJ1-1	.	CASSLHIWNTEAFF	TGTGCCAGCAGTTTACACATATGGAACACTGAAGCTTTCTTT
few	TRBV5-1	TRBJ2-5	.	CASSQERNQETQYF	TGCGCCAGCAGCCAAGAGCGGAATCAAGAGACCCAGTACTTC
.	TRBV7-3	TRBJ1-1	.	CASSLFEGTEAFF	TGTGCCAGCAGCTTATTCGAGGGCACTGAAGCTTTCTTT
.	TRBV27	TRBJ2-7	.	CASSFDSTYEQYF	TGTGCCAGCAGTTTTGACAGTACCTACGAGCAGTACTTC
once	TRBV6-5	TRBJ1-2	TRBD1	CASRRTGTYGYTF	TGTGCCAGCAGGCGGACAGGAACGTATGGCTACACCTTC
.	TRBV7-9	TRBJ2-1	.	CASSPRGSYNEQFF	TGTGCCAGCTCTCCGCGGGGTTCCTACAATGAGCAGTTCTTC
.	TRBV27	TRBJ2-7	.	CASSKPGATYEQYF	TGTGCCAGCAGTAAACCAGGGGCAACCTACGAGCAGTACTTC